This T cell receptor (beta chain) derives from a study of blood T cell repertoires in COVID-19. As for the study in general: Acute-phase and convalescent COVID-19 samples originated in the United States, Italy and Spain. From T cells, B-cell-depleted T cells, or PBMCs came the material, which was cDNA or gDNA.

Per the original methods: The assay estimated nucleated cells by amplifying reference gene primers. TCRdb keeps only in-frame clones here, not all; method: immunoSEQ multiplex PCR. The DNA was the basis for D and trimming; V, J and clone size are from that table. The sample yields 300,000 or so clones, around 86% seen once. The germline V and J ends were trimmed by 0 bases and 0 bases, with 12 bases remaining between them. Germline V gene sequence: CDR1 MNHEY, CDR2 SVGEGT. This CDR3 contains 16 residues. The clonotype comes from a woman between 50 and 59 years old with acute or convalescent COVID-19. The specimen sequenced was peripheral blood. This chain joins TRBV6-2 or TRBV6-3 and TRBJ2-7; possible D gene TRBD2, 6 bases. This CDR3 reads CASSYSWGRSSYEQYF. The CDR3 DNA sequence: TGTGCCAGCAGTTACTCTTGGGGGAGGAGCTCCTACGAGCAGTACTTC.